This passage covers 6 T cell receptor beta chains from one sample sequenced in a study of T cells after yellow fever vaccination. A single record per CDR3 protein comes from TCRdb applying MiXCR to the 5' RACE reads. The sample holds hundreds of thousands of distinct CDR3 sequences, 6.2% seen once. The specimen comprised PBMCs, sampled 5 days after the yellow fever booster vaccination. The receptors were sampled from a young man who received the YFV17D yellow fever vaccine.

This clonotype was recorded many times. The chain uses TRBV20-1 and TRBJ1-2; D gene unclear. The CDR3 has 12 residues. The germline CDR1 and CDR2 sequences are DFQATT and SNEGSKA (reference sequence). V was clipped by 3 bases and J by 10 bases, with 15 bases between them. The CDR3 here is CSASMQLLDYTF. In DNA form, the CDR3 reads TGCAGTGCTAGTATGCAATTGCTCGACTACACCTTC.

This clonotype occurred a few times. This chain links TRBV11-1 with TRBJ2-1, with D tentatively TRBD1 (6 bases). Germline V CDR1 and CDR2: SGHAT, FQDESV (reference sequence). Trimming stripped 3 bases from V and 0 bases from J, with 21 bases between. The CDR3 extends over 19 amino acids. CDR3 nucleotides: TGTGCCAGCAGCTTCAACCCCCGAGGAGGACAGAGCTCCTACAATGAGCAGTTCTTC. This sequence encodes CASSFNPRGGQSSYNEQFF.

This clonotype was found many times. The V call is TRBV28, the J call TRBJ2-7, with a weak D call TRBD2 (6 bases). V shed 2 bases and J shed 3 bases, with 17 bases lying between them. Germline CDR1 reads MDHEN; CDR2 reads SYDVKM. The CDR3 has 16 amino acids. The CDR3 spells CASSLPVAGIGYEQYF. The CDR3 bases are TGTGCCAGCAGTTTACCGGTGGCGGGAATCGGCTACGAGCAGTACTTC.

This clonotype was found many times. The chain uses TRBV24-1 and TRBJ2-1; 10 nucleotides align to TRBD1. Per germline, CDR1 KGHDR and CDR2 SFDVKD. V shed 4 bases and J 0 bases; nucleotides not matched to a gene: 2. CDR3 length equals 16 residues. The CDR3 nucleotides are TGTGCCACCAGTGACCGGACAGGGGGCTCCTACAATGAGCAGTTCTTC. This encodes CATSDRTGGSYNEQFF.

In regard to this clonotype: A read error may produce the germline difference seen at one junction end. The chain carries TRBV20-1 and TRBJ2-1, with D perhaps TRBD2 (5 bases). CDR3 size: 16 residues. Germline-derived CDR1 and CDR2 are DFQATT and SNEGSKA (reference sequence). CDR3 residues: CCAPGIETDSYNEQFF. CDR3 sequence (DNA): TGCTGTGCGCCCGGGATAGAGACCGACTCCTACAATGAGCAGTTCTTC.

This clonotype was counted a single time. The chain combines TRBV4-3 with TRBJ2-3; D may be TRBD2 (6 bases). The germline CDR1 and CDR2 sequences are LGHNA and YSLEER. The ends were cut back, 0 bases at V and 0 bases at J, with 13 bases in the middle. The CDR3 loop spans 17 amino acids. The CDR3 protein is CASSQDIGTSSTDTQYF. CDR3 in DNA: TGCGCCAGCAGCCAAGATATAGGGACTTCAAGCACAGATACGCAGTATTTT.